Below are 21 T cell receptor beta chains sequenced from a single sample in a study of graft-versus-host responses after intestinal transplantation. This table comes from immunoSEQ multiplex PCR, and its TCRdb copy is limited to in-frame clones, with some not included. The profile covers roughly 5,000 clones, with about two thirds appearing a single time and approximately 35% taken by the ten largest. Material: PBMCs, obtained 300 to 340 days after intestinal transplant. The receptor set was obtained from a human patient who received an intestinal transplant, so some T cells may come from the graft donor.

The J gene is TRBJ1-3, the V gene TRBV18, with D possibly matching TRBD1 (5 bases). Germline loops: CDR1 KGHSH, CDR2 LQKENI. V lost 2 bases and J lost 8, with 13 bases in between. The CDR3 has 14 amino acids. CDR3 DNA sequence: TGTGCCAGCTCACCAAATTCCAGGGCGGACACCATATATTTT. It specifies CASSPNSRADTIYF.

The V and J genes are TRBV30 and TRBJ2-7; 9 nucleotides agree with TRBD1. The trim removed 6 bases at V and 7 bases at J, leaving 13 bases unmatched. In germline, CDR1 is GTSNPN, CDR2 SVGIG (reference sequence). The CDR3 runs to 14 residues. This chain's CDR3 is CACKTGQGFGEQYF. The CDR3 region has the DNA TGTGCCTGTAAGACGGGACAGGGTTTTGGAGAGCAGTACTTC.

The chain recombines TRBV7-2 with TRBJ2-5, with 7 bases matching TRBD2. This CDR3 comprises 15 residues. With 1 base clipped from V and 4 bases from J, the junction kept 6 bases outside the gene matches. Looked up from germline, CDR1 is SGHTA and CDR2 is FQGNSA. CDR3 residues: CASSLGAGERETQYF. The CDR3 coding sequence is TGTGCCAGCAGCTTAGGCGCGGGGGAACGAGAGACCCAGTACTTC. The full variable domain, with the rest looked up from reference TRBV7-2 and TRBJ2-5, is GAGVSQSPSNKVTEKGKDVELRCDPISGHTALYWYRQSLGQGLEFLIYFQGNSAPDKSGLPSDRFSAERTGGSVSTLTIQRTQQEDSAVYLCASSLGAGERETQYFGPGTRLLVL.

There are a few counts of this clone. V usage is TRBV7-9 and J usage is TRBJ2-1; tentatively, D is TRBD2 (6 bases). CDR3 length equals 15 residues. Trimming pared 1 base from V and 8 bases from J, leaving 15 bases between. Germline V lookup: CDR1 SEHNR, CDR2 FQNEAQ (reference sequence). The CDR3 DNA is TGTGCCAGCAGCTTAGGCGGGAATCACCCCGATGAGCAGTTCTTC. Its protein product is CASSLGGNHPDEQFF.

The CDR3 region is CASSVGGPSNTEAFF. CDR3 DNA: TGCGCCAGCAGTGTGGGGGGTCCGTCGAACACTGAAGCTTTCTTT. The V gene is TRBV10-1, the J gene TRBJ1-1, with a weak D call TRBD1 (5 bases). The CDR3 sequence is 15 residues long. V lost 4 bases and J 1 base, leaving 13 bases between the germline ends. Per germline, CDR1 WNHNN and CDR2 SYGVQD (reference sequence).

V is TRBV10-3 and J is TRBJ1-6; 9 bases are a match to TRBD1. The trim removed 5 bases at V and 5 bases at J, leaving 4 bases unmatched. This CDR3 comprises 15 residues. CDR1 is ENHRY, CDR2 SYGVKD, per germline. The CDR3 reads CAISSDRGNNSPLHF. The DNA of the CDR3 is TGTGCCATCAGTTCTGACAGGGGGAATAATTCACCCCTCCACTTT.

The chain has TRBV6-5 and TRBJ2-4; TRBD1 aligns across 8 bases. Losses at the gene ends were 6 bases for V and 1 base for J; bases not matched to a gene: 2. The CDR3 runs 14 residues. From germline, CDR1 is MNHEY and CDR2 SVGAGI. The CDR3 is CASSRDRAKNIQYF. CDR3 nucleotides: TGTGCCAGCAGCAGGGACAGGGCCAAAAACATTCAGTACTTC.

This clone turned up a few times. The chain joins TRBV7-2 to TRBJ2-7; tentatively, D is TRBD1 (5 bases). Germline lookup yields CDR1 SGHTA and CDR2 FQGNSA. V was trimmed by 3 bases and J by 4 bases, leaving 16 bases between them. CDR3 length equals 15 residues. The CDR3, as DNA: TGTGCCAGCAGCTTCTCCCAGGGCAGGGAATACGAGCAGTACTTC. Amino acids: CASSFSQGREYEQYF.

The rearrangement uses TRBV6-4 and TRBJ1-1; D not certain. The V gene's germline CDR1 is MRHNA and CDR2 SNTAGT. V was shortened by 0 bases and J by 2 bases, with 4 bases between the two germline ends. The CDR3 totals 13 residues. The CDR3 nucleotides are TGTGCCAGCAGTGACTCACAAAACACTGAAGCTTTCTTT. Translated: CASSDSQNTEAFF.

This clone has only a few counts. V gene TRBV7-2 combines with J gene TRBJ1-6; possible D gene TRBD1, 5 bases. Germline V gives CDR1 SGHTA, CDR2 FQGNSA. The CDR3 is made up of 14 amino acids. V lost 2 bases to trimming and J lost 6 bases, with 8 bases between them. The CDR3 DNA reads TGTGCCAGCAGCTTACAGGGAGGTAATTCACCCCTCCACTTT. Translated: CASSLQGGNSPLHF.

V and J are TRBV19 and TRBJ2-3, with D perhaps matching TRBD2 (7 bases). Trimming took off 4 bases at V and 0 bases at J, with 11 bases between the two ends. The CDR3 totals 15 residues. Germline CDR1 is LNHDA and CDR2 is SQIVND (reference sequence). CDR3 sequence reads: CASSTGGRSTDTQYF. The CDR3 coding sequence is TGTGCCAGTAGTACCGGGGGGCGGAGCACAGATACGCAGTATTTT.

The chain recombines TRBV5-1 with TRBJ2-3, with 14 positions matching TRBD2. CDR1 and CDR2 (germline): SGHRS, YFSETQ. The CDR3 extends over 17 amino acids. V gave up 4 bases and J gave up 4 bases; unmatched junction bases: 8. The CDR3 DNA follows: TGCGCCAGCAGCGGCCGGACTAGCGGGGGGCCCGCAGATACGCAGTATTTT. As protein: CASSGRTSGGPADTQYF. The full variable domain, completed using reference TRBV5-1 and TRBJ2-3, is KAGVTQTPRYLIKTRGQQVTLSCSPISGHRSVSWYQQTPGQGLQFLFEYFSETQRNKGNFPGRFSGRQFSNSRSEMNVSTLELGDSALYLCASSGRTSGGPADTQYFGPGTRLTVL.

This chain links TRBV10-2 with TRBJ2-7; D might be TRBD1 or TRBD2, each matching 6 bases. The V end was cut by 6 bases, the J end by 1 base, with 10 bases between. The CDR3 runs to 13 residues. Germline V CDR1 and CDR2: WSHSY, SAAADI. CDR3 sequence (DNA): TGCGCCAGCAGAAAAGGGGGGTCCTACGAGCAGTACTTC. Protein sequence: CASRKGGSYEQYF.

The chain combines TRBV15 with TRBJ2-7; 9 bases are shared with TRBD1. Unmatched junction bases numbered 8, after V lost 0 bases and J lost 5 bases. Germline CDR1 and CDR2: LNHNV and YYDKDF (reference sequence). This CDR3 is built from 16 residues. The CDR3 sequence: CATSREDRGGSNEQYF. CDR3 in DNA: TGTGCCACCAGCAGAGAAGACAGGGGGGGATCTAACGAGCAGTACTTC.

The chain's CDR3 is CASRGGLGQYF. The CDR3 coding sequence is TGTGCCAGCAGAGGGGGATTGGGGCAGTACTTC. The rearrangement joins TRBV2 to TRBJ2-7; D is possibly TRBD1 (6 bases). The CDR3 covers 11 residues. Germline CDR1 reads SNHLY; CDR2 reads FYNNEI. V was clipped by 6 bases and J by 9 bases, with 12 bases between them.

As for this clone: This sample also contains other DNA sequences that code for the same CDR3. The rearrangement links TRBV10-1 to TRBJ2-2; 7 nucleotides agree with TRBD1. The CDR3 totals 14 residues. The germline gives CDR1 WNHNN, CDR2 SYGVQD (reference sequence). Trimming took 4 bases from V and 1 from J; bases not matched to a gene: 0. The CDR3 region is CASSGTGNTGELFF. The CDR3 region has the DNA TGCGCCAGCAGTGGGACAGGGAACACCGGGGAGCTGTTTTTT.

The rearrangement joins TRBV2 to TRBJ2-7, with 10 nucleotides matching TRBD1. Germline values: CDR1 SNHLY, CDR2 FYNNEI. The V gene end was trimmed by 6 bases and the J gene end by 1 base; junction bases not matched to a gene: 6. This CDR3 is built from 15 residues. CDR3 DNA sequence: TGTGCCAGCAGCCGGGACAGGGGTTTATCCTACGAGCAGTACTTC. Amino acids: CASSRDRGLSYEQYF.

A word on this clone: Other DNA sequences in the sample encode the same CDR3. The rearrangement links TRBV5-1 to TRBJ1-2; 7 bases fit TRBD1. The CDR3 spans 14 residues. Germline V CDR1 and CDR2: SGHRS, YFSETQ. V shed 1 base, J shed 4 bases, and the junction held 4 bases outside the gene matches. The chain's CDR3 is CASSLQGGVYGYTF. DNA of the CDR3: TGCGCCAGCAGCTTGCAGGGGGGTGTCTATGGCTACACCTTC.

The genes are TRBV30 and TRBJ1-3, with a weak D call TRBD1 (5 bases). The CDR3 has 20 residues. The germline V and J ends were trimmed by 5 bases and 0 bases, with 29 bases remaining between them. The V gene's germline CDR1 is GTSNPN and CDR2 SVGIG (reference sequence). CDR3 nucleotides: TGTGCCTGGGAACCTTTGGTAAGGGACGCATTCGCCCCCTCTGGAAACACCATATATTTT. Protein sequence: CAWEPLVRDAFAPSGNTIYF.

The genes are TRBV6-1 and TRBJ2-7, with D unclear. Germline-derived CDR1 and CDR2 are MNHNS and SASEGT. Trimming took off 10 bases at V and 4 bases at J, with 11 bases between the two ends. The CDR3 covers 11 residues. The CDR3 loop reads CATLSGYEQYF. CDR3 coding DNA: TGTGCCACCCTCTCCGGTTACGAGCAGTACTTC.

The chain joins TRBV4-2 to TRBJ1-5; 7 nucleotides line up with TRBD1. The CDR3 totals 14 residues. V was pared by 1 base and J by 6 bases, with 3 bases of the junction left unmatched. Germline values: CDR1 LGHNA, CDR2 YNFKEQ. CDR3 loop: CASSQGQGGQPQHF. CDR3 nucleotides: TGTGCCAGCAGCCAAGGACAGGGAGGTCAGCCCCAGCATTTT.